The 31 T cell receptor beta chains given below trace back to one sample, sequenced in a study of Graves' ophthalmopathy and Graves' hyperthyroidism. RNA transcripts were the source from which TCR beta CDR3 regions were amplified. Following a first-round RT-PCR that used HTBI primers, a second-round multiplex PCR was carried out. MiXCR, run by TCRdb on the multiplex PCR reads, gives a single entry per CDR3 protein. The sample lists roughly 380,000 distinct CDR3 sequences, 15% seen once, with 5.5% to 7% in the top ten. The sample comprised peripheral blood. These receptor sequences come from a woman aged 18-29 years with stable Graves' hyperthyroidism.

The chain recombines TRBV19 with TRBJ2-4; no reliable D call. V lost 3 bases and J 0 bases, leaving 18 bases between the germline ends. Germline V CDR1 and CDR2: LNHDA, SQIVND (reference sequence). The CDR3 has 18 amino acids. CDR3 bases: TGTGCCAGTAGTATCCGTGTTAGGGCCCTTTTAGCCAAAAACATTCAGTACTTC. This translates into CASSIRVRALLAKNIQYF.

This clonotype has just a few counts. The V and J genes are TRBV18 and TRBJ1-1; D unresolved. The CDR3 runs to 14 residues. V gave up 3 bases and J gave up 5 bases, with 13 bases separating them. CDR1 is KGHSH, CDR2 LQKENI, per germline. The CDR3 region has the DNA TGTGCCAGCTCACCTTCCAAGGGCATAACTGAAGCTTTCTTT. Its protein product is CASSPSKGITEAFF.

This clonotype was seen many times. This chain joins TRBV9 and TRBJ1-2, with a possible D match to TRBD1 (6 bases). V dropped 0 bases and J dropped 6 bases, with 15 bases sitting between them. This CDR3 comprises 15 residues. Germline assignment: CDR1 SGDLS and CDR2 YYNGEE. The CDR3 DNA reads TGTGCCAGCAGCGTAGGTCTTGGGCAGGGGAATGGCTACACCTTC. Amino acid sequence: CASSVGLGQGNGYTF. Full variable domain (outside the CDR3, taken from reference TRBV9 and TRBJ1-2): DSGVTQTPKHLITATGQRVTLRCSPRSGDLSVYWYQQSLDQGLQFLIQYYNGEERAKGNILERFSAQQFPDLHSELNLSSLELGDSALYFCASSVGLGQGNGYTFGSGTRLTVV.

The J gene is TRBJ2-5, the V gene TRBV12-3 or TRBV12-4, with 8 bases that match TRBD1. After removal of 5 bases from V and 3 bases from J, the junction contained 5 bases not matched to a gene. The CDR3 totals 14 residues. The CDR3 nucleotides read TGTGCCAGCAGTGGGACAGGAAAAGAAGAGACCCAGTACTTC. Amino acids: CASSGTGKEETQYF.

This clonotype has just a few counts. CDR3 nucleotides: TGTGCCAGCAGCCTCAGGGGGCGGATTTTGCCTGGGGCCAACGTCCTGACTTTC. Translating it yields CASSLRGRILPGANVLTF. J is TRBJ2-6 and V is TRBV11-1, with 8 bases matching TRBD1. The CDR3 is made up of 18 amino acids. Looked up from germline, CDR1 is SGHAT and CDR2 is FQDESV (reference sequence). V dropped 5 bases and J dropped 2; count of bases not matched to a gene: 11.

The rearrangement uses TRBV7-3 and TRBJ1-1; D perhaps matches TRBD1 (5 bases). Trimming removed 7 bases from V and 0 bases from J, with 12 bases in between. This CDR3 is built from 14 residues. The germline CDR1 and CDR2 sequences are SGHTA and FQGTGA. The CDR3 loop reads CASTQGTLNTEAFF. The CDR3 coding sequence is TGTGCCAGCACCCAAGGGACCTTGAACACTGAAGCTTTCTTT.

There are many counts of this clonotype. The chain uses TRBV10-3 and TRBJ2-7; tentatively, D is TRBD2 (6 bases). Germline-derived CDR1 and CDR2 are ENHRY and SYGVKD. The length of the CDR3 is 11 residues. V lost 8 bases, J lost 6 bases, and 11 bases lay in between. The CDR3 region has the DNA TGTGCCATCGGGATGGGGGGCGAGCAGTACTTC. Amino acid sequence: CAIGMGGEQYF.

The V call is TRBV11-2, the J call TRBJ2-7, with TRBD1 as a possible D gene (6 bases). Germline V gives CDR1 SGHAT, CDR2 FQNNGV. This CDR3 has 17 amino acids. V lost 3 bases to trimming and J lost 1 base, with 19 bases between them. The CDR3 is CASSFTSTGPLSYEQYF. CDR3 in DNA: TGTGCCAGCAGCTTTACTTCGACAGGCCCCCTGTCCTACGAGCAGTACTTC.

This clonotype came up a few times. This could be a read error, since a much larger clone is one nucleotide away. This chain uses TRBV7-8 with TRBJ2-5, with D tentatively TRBD2 (6 bases). The CDR3 is 15 amino acids. Per the germline V gene, CDR1 is SGHVS and CDR2 is FQNEAQ. The CDR3 is CASRRTTLGQETQHF. CDR3 DNA: TGTGCCAGCAGACGGACTACCCTAGGACAAGAGACCCAGCACTTC.

The gene calls are TRBV6-1 and TRBJ2-7; the D call may be TRBD1 or TRBD2 (5 bases each). The V gene's germline CDR1 is MNHNS and CDR2 SASEGT. This CDR3 is built from 15 residues. The ends were cut back, 2 bases at V and 4 bases at J, with 15 bases in the middle. The CDR3 protein is CASSERGGTAYEQYF. The CDR3 nucleotides read TGTGCCAGCAGTGAACGAGGTGGGACGGCGTACGAGCAGTACTTC.

This clonotype was observed many times. The chain recombines TRBV7-8 with TRBJ1-1, with 9 bases identical to TRBD1. Looked up from germline, CDR1 is SGHVS and CDR2 is FQNEAQ. V dropped 5 bases and J dropped 8; count of bases not matched to a gene: 15. This CDR3 spans 16 amino acids. The CDR3 DNA sequence: TGTGCCAGCAGCCCGCGAATTGGGTACAGGGGGCTCGAAGCTTTCTTT. Encoded protein: CASSPRIGYRGLEAFF.

This clonotype came up many times. The chain employs TRBV9 and TRBJ1-6, with TRBD1 as a possible D gene (5 bases). Per the germline V gene, CDR1 is SGDLS and CDR2 is YYNGEE. Deletions cut 2 bases from V and 0 bases from J, with 15 bases between. This CDR3 region has 18 residues. CDR3 in DNA: TGTGCCAGCAGCGTCTCCCCCGACAGTATCTCCTATAATTCACCCCTCCACTTT. It specifies CASSVSPDSISYNSPLHF.

The rearrangement uses TRBV20-1 and TRBJ2-7; D is tentatively TRBD1 or TRBD2 (5 bases each). Trimming removed 0 bases at V and 2 bases at J, with 11 bases between. In germline, CDR1 is DFQATT, CDR2 SNEGSKA (reference sequence). This CDR3 is built from 14 residues. The CDR3 loop reads CSARERRGAYEQYF. For the CDR3, the DNA is TGCAGTGCTAGAGAAAGGAGAGGGGCCTACGAGCAGTACTTC.

This rearrangement joins TRBV15 to TRBJ1-2, with a possible D match to TRBD1 (5 bases). This CDR3 is built from 14 residues. Trimming took 5 bases from V and 5 from J, leaving 15 bases between them. Germline V CDR1 and CDR2: LNHNV, YYDKDF (reference sequence). The CDR3 DNA follows: TGTGCCACCAGCGGGCAGGGCGGCGGGTATGGCTACACCTTC. Encoded protein: CATSGQGGGYGYTF.

Many counts were recorded for this clonotype. Here the CDR3 reads CASSPRSGTGSANEQYF. CDR3 in DNA: TGTGCCAGCAGTCCCCGATCGGGGACAGGGTCGGCAAACGAGCAGTACTTC. The chain carries TRBV27 and TRBJ2-7; 9 bases are shared with TRBD1. Germline CDR1 reads MNHEY; CDR2 reads SMNVEV (reference sequence). J lost 5 bases, V lost 5 bases, and 16 bases had no gene match. CDR3 size: 17 residues.

This clonotype was observed many times. The rearrangement links TRBV19 to TRBJ1-5; tentatively, D is TRBD1 (5 bases). There are 15 residues in the CDR3. CDR1 and CDR2 from the germline V gene are LNHDA and SQIVND (reference sequence). Between the trimmed V and J ends, which lost 1 base and 6 bases, there was a span of 13 bases. The CDR3 nucleotides are TGTGCCAGTAGTATAGGTGGGGGGACGTTTCAGCCCCAGCATTTT. Translated: CASSIGGGTFQPQHF.

This clonotype came up many times. The J gene is TRBJ2-7, the V gene TRBV6-1; the D gene is possibly TRBD2 (6 bases). Between the trimmed V and J ends, which lost 10 bases and 3 bases, there was a span of 16 bases. This CDR3 has 13 amino acids. The V gene's germline CDR1 is MNHNS and CDR2 SASEGT. CDR3 nucleotide sequence: TGTGCCACCTTGGCTCGGCGGGGCTACGAGCAGTACTTC. The encoded protein is CATLARRGYEQYF.

This clonotype was recorded many times. This sequence joins TRBV6-5 and TRBJ1-5, with D tentatively TRBD1 (6 bases). V lost 6 bases and J 0 bases, leaving 12 bases between the germline ends. There are 15 residues in the CDR3. Germline V lookup: CDR1 MNHEY, CDR2 SVGAGI. CDR3 residues: CASRGAVYSNQPQHF. In DNA, the CDR3 is TGTGCCAGCAGGGGGGCCGTCTATAGCAATCAGCCCCAGCATTTT.

The chain employs TRBV27 and TRBJ1-1; TRBD1 agrees at 12 bases. Trimming removed 3 bases from V and 8 bases from J; junction bases left unmatched: 4. The germline gives CDR1 MNHEY, CDR2 SMNVEV (reference sequence). The CDR3 consists of 14 residues. DNA of the CDR3: TGTGCCAGCAGTTTGGGACAGGGGGCGAGGGAAGCTTTCTTT. Translation: CASSLGQGAREAFF.

This clonotype has at least ten counts. The chain recombines TRBV12-3 or TRBV12-4 with TRBJ1-1; D is perhaps TRBD1 (6 bases). CDR3 length: 13 amino acids. With 0 bases removed from V and 8 bases from J, the gap between germline ends came to 10 bases. CDR3 nucleotide sequence: TGTGCCAGCAGTTTAGCAGGACAGCGGGAAGCTTTCTTT. Protein: CASSLAGQREAFF.

Of note for this clonotype: The germline gene is not matched at one end of the junction; a read error may be the cause. J is TRBJ1-1 and V is TRBV6-1; D perhaps matches TRBD1 (6 bases). Germline V lookup: CDR1 MNHNS, CDR2 SASEGT. The CDR3 sequence is 12 residues long. The CDR3: CASSVAGEGRIF. CDR3 nucleotides: TGTGCCAGCAGTGTAGCAGGGGAGGGTCGAATCTTT.

This clonotype was observed at least ten times. The CDR3 sequence is CASSSRAGEYYGYTF. The CDR3 coding sequence is TGTGCCAGCAGCTCCAGGGCAGGGGAATACTATGGCTACACCTTC. V gene TRBV11-2 combines with J gene TRBJ1-2; the D gene is possibly TRBD1 (6 bases). Germline-derived CDR1 and CDR2 are SGHAT and FQNNGV. The CDR3 contains 15 residues. The germline V and J ends were trimmed by 4 bases and 3 bases, with 15 bases remaining between them.

In its sample, this clonotype was seen many times. This chain connects TRBV6-1 to TRBJ1-1; D unresolved. Germline assignment: CDR1 MNHNS and CDR2 SASEGT. Between the trimmed V and J ends, which lost 5 bases and 1 base, there was a span of 8 bases. The CDR3 consists of 13 residues. The CDR3 here is CASSQPSNTEAFF. In DNA, the CDR3 is TGTGCCAGCAGTCAGCCATCGAACACTGAAGCTTTCTTT.

This clonotype was recorded many times. The J gene is TRBJ2-7, the V gene TRBV24-1; 11 bases agree with TRBD1. This CDR3 region has 15 residues. V dropped 4 bases and J dropped 3; count of bases not matched to a gene: 4. CDR1 is KGHDR and CDR2 is SFDVKD in the germline V gene. The CDR3 nucleotides read TGTGCCACCAGTGACGGACAGGGGGCTTTCTACGAGCAGTACTTC. Protein: CATSDGQGAFYEQYF.

This clonotype has just one count. Just one base apart from a much larger clone, this may be a read error. The V call is TRBV7-2, the J call TRBJ1-3; D unclear. V gave up 5 bases and J gave up 0 bases, with 11 bases separating them. CDR1 is SGHTA and CDR2 is FQGNSA in the germline V gene. The CDR3 is made up of 15 amino acids. Here the CDR3 DNA reads TGTGCCAGCAGCGAACAGCGTCTCTCTGGAAACACCATATATTTT. Translated, it gives CASSEQRLSGNTIYF.

This clonotype was picked up many times. The V gene is TRBV19, the J gene TRBJ1-1; the D gene is possibly TRBD1 (6 bases). The germline V gene encodes CDR1 LNHDA and CDR2 SQIVND (reference sequence). The CDR3 runs to 15 residues. V shed 1 base and J shed 4 bases, with 13 bases lying between them. CDR3 region: CASSIGTGSFTEAFF. CDR3 bases: TGTGCCAGTAGTATAGGAACAGGGAGCTTCACTGAAGCTTTCTTT. Variable domain in full (rest from reference TRBV19 and TRBJ1-1): DGGITQSPKYLFRKEGQNVTLSCEQNLNHDAMYWYRQDPGQGLRLIYYSQIVNDFQKGDIAEGYSVSREKKESFPLTVTSAQKNPTAFYLCASSIGTGSFTEAFFGQGTRLTVV.

Many counts were recorded for this clonotype. J is TRBJ1-1 and V is TRBV6-4; D ambiguous. The V and J ends lost 10 bases and 0 bases respectively, with 12 bases between them. The CDR3 runs 13 residues. Looked up from germline, CDR1 is MRHNA and CDR2 is SNTAGT. CDR3 amino acids: CATSVSLNTEAFF. In DNA, the CDR3 is TGTGCCACTTCTGTAAGCTTGAACACTGAAGCTTTCTTT.

By share, this clonotype counts as medium-sized. CDR3 in amino acids: CASTQGNYGYTF. For the CDR3, the DNA is TGTGCCAGCACGCAGGGGAACTATGGCTACACCTTC. The chain uses TRBV6-2 or TRBV6-3 and TRBJ1-2, with D maybe TRBD1 (6 bases). The CDR3 is 12 residues long. The germline V and J ends were trimmed by 7 bases and 2 bases, with 8 bases remaining between them. CDR1 is MNHEY and CDR2 is SVGEGT in the germline V gene.

This clonotype came up many times. CDR3 DNA: TGTGCCAGTAGATCCAGCCCTGGGTCGATAAATTCACCCCTCCACTTT. Translated, it gives CASRSSPGSINSPLHF. The genes are TRBV19 and TRBJ1-6; D is uncertain. Deletions cut 6 bases from V and 7 bases from J, with 19 bases between. The CDR3 extends over 16 amino acids. Per the germline V gene, CDR1 is LNHDA and CDR2 is SQIVND (reference sequence).

In its sample, this clonotype was seen many times. The chain couples TRBV9 to TRBJ2-5, with TRBD2 matching 12 bases. The CDR3 is 17 residues long. The ends lost 3 bases at V and 0 bases at J; junction bases unmatched: 6. CDR1 is SGDLS and CDR2 is YYNGEE in the germline V gene. The CDR3 bases are TGTGCCAGCAGCGCAACCACTAGCGGGGGGTACCAAGAGACCCAGTACTTC. It encodes CASSATTSGGYQETQYF.

The sample holds many counts of this clonotype. The chain joins TRBV4-1 to TRBJ1-2; D might be TRBD1 (5 bases). The ends were cut back, 4 bases at V and 6 bases at J, with 18 bases in the middle. The germline V gene encodes CDR1 MGHRA and CDR2 YSYEKL. The CDR3 runs to 15 residues. The CDR3 protein is CASSLAGLRLDGYTF. The CDR3 region has the DNA TGCGCCAGCAGCCTGGCGGGACTCAGGTTGGATGGCTACACCTTC.